This T cell receptor beta chain was sequenced in a study of T cell responses to AZD1222 COVID-19 vaccine. Study conclusions and caveats: None of the repertoires were sampled until the peak T cell response had passed. When two AZD1222 doses had been given, Spike-specific TCR breadth and depth rose.

Some clones are missing from TCRdb's copy, which holds only in-frame ones; the method was immunoSEQ multiplex PCR. In the table there are about 130,000 clones, around 86% of which are singletons. CDR1 and CDR2 from the germline V gene are WNHNN and SYGVQD (reference sequence). With 2 bases clipped from V and 4 bases from J, the junction kept 2 bases outside the gene matches. This CDR3 comprises 14 residues. For this clone: Its antigen is still unknown.

The sample here was peripheral blood, taken on day 0 of AZD1222 vaccination. The TCR originated in an adult in good health. This chain connects TRBV10-1 to TRBJ1-5; 7 bases agree with TRBD1. The CDR3 coding sequence is TGCGCCAGCAGTGAGGGGGGACAGAATCAGCCCCAGCATTTT. This translates into CASSEGGQNQPQHF.